Sequencing of this T cell receptor beta chain was carried out in a study of cytomegalovirus exposure and HLA in healthy donors. General study points: Analyzed later, association rates of TCRs varied across HLA loci, with DRB1 most and HLA-C fewest. Cytomegalovirus association was listed for 164 TCR beta chains. Earlier analysis found most TCR beta V segments productive about 90% or about 30% of the time.

About this clone: What it binds is not known.

V shed 3 bases and J 5 bases; nucleotides not matched to a gene: 6. The CDR3 runs to 14 residues. CDR1 and CDR2 (germline): LGHNA, YNFKEQ. Amplification used 60 Vbeta primers and 13 Jbeta primers. The assay was immunoSEQ multiplex PCR, and TCRdb's table has in-frame clones only and misses some. The sample has 80,000 or so clones. Sequenced: PBMCs. The chain links TRBV4-2 to TRBJ1-2, with 7 nucleotides matching TRBD1. The receptor's source is a woman aged 25 to 39 in good health and CMV-seronegative. The CDR3: CASSQGDSPYGYTF. CDR3 in DNA: TGTGCCAGCAGCCAGGGGGACAGCCCGTATGGCTACACCTTC.